These 24 T cell receptor beta chains were sequenced from one sample in a study of T cell responses to AZD1222 COVID-19 vaccine. The assay was immunoSEQ multiplex PCR, and TCRdb's table has in-frame clones only and misses some. The sample has some 180,000 clones; more than 90% are singletons. The sequenced sample was peripheral blood, obtained on day 0 of AZD1222 vaccination. The source is an adult in good health.

The chain links TRBV11-2 to TRBJ1-6, with D tentatively TRBD1 (6 bases). With 5 bases removed from V and 7 bases from J, the gap between germline ends came to 15 bases. The CDR3 runs 15 residues. Germline-derived CDR1 and CDR2 are SGHAT and FQNNGV. CDR3 sequence (DNA): TGTGCCAGCAGCCTCGTGTCGGGGGCCAATTCACCCCTCCACTTT. Its protein product is CASSLVSGANSPLHF.

V and J are TRBV5-1 and TRBJ1-1; no clear D. The V gene's germline CDR1 is SGHRS and CDR2 YFSETQ. The CDR3 has 13 amino acids. V dropped 0 bases and J dropped 8 bases, with 11 bases sitting between them. The CDR3 DNA reads TGCGCCAGCAGCTTGGTTGATGAAGGAGAAGCTTTCTTT. Its translation is CASSLVDEGEAFF.

V usage is TRBV5-1 and J usage is TRBJ1-2; a weak D match, TRBD1 (5 bases). This CDR3 spans 14 amino acids. Per germline, CDR1 SGHRS and CDR2 YFSETQ. The V end was cut by 4 bases, the J end by 4 bases, with 14 bases between. This CDR3 is CASSLRQGGYGYTF. CDR3 coding DNA: TGCGCCAGCAGCCTACGGCAGGGAGGCTATGGCTACACCTTC.

The sample holds a few counts of this clone. The chain joins TRBV18 to TRBJ2-1, with 9 bases that match TRBD2. Trimming took 2 bases from V and 7 from J; bases not matched to a gene: 6. Germline assignment: CDR1 KGHSH and CDR2 LQKENI. The CDR3 loop spans 15 amino acids. Written as DNA, the CDR3 is TGTGCCAGCTCACCATCTACTAGCGGGCGAAATGAGCAGTTCTTC. It codes for CASSPSTSGRNEQFF.

The chain links TRBV7-2 to TRBJ1-2; D gene uncertain. Trimming pared 3 bases from V and 1 base from J, leaving 6 bases between. Per the germline V gene, CDR1 is SGHTA and CDR2 is FQGNSA. The CDR3 contains 13 residues. The CDR3 region has the DNA TGTGCCAGCAGCTTCCGGGTTAACTATGGCTACACCTTC. It encodes CASSFRVNYGYTF.

In this sample, this clone turned up a few times. The chain links TRBV6-4 to TRBJ1-2, with no clear D. The CDR3 extends over 15 amino acids. Trimming shortened V by 3 bases and J by 8 bases, and 19 bases separated the two germline ends. Germline CDR1 and CDR2: MRHNA and SNTAGT. CDR3 in amino acids: CASSDTRRPLSGYTF. For the CDR3, the DNA is TGTGCCAGCAGTGATACCCGCAGACCCCTGAGCGGCTACACCTTC.

This rearrangement joins TRBV5-1 to TRBJ2-3, with 11 bases that match TRBD2. Germline CDR1 is SGHRS and CDR2 is YFSETQ. The trim removed 2 bases at V and 3 bases at J, leaving 11 bases unmatched. The CDR3 is 18 amino acids. In nucleotides, the CDR3 is TGCGCCAGCAGCTTTAGGGCAGCGGGACTAGCGGTTACAGATACGCAGTATTTT. It yields the protein CASSFRAAGLAVTDTQYF.

CDR3 residues: CASSRDRRLEAFF. CDR3 DNA sequence: TGTGCCAGCAGCCGGGACAGGCGATTGGAAGCTTTCTTT. The gene calls are TRBV14 and TRBJ1-1, with 8 nucleotides matching TRBD1. CDR3 size: 13 residues. Germline CDR1 is SGHDN and CDR2 is FVKESK. Trimming at V came to 4 bases and at J to 8 bases, leaving 6 bases not matched to a gene. The full variable domain, its missing parts supplied by reference TRBV14 and TRBJ1-1, is EAGVTQFPSHSVIEKGQTVTLRCDPISGHDNLYWYRRVMGKEIKFLLHFVKESKQDESGMPNNRFLAERTGGTYSTLKVQPAELEDSGVYFCASSRDRRLEAFFGQGTRLTVV.

This clone was seen a single time. The gene calls are TRBV5-1 and TRBJ1-2, with D unresolved. This CDR3 comprises 14 residues. V was pared by 4 bases and J by 4 bases, with 14 bases between. The germline gives CDR1 SGHRS, CDR2 YFSETQ. CDR3 sequence: CASSPLGLGYGYTF. The CDR3 bases are TGCGCCAGCAGCCCCCTAGGCCTGGGCTATGGCTACACCTTC.

The CDR3, as DNA: TGTGCCAGCAATCGAGGGCCTCATGGCTACACCTTC. Translation gives CASNRGPHGYTF. The rearrangement links TRBV12-3 or TRBV12-4 to TRBJ1-2; D is uncertain. V was clipped by 7 bases and J by 6 bases, with 12 bases between them. There are 12 residues in the CDR3.

This chain links TRBV29-1 with TRBJ2-7; TRBD1 is a possible D gene (6 bases). The germline gives CDR1 SQVTM, CDR2 ANQGSEA. The CDR3 is 14 amino acids. V lost 7 bases, J lost 2 bases, and 18 bases lay in between. This CDR3 is CSGVQGIPPYEQYF. CDR3 sequence (DNA): TGCAGCGGTGTACAGGGAATACCCCCCTACGAGCAGTACTTC.

The gene calls are TRBV4-3 and TRBJ2-1; TRBD1 aligns across 7 bases. The CDR3 totals 15 residues. CDR1 LGHNA and CDR2 YSLEER come from the germline V gene. V gave up 4 bases and J gave up 0 bases; unmatched junction bases: 3. The CDR3 DNA reads TGCGCCAGCAGCCGGGGACAGAGCTCCTACAATGAGCAGTTCTTC. This translates into CASSRGQSSYNEQFF.

This rearrangement joins TRBV2 to TRBJ2-2; D uncertain. This CDR3 is built from 10 residues. The V end lost 6 bases, the J end lost 7 bases, and 3 bases lay between the germline ends. Germline CDR1 reads SNHLY; CDR2 reads FYNNEI. CDR3 amino acids: CASRIGELFF. In DNA form, the CDR3 reads TGTGCCAGCAGAATCGGGGAGCTGTTTTTT.

This clone showed up just a few times. The rearrangement joins TRBV9 to TRBJ1-2, with 7 positions matching TRBD1. The J segment lost 8 bases and the V segment lost 0 bases, leaving 4 bases of the junction unmatched. Germline CDR1 and CDR2: SGDLS and YYNGEE. CDR3 length: 13 amino acids. DNA of the CDR3: TGTGCCAGCAGCGTAGGGGAGGGGGCCGGCTACACCTTC. It specifies CASSVGEGAGYTF.

The chain carries TRBV18 and TRBJ2-7, with TRBD2 matching over 8 bases. The CDR3 totals 15 residues. Looked up from germline, CDR1 is KGHSH and CDR2 is LQKENI. J gave up 4 bases and V 0 bases, and 5 bases lay outside the gene matches. The CDR3 loop reads CASSPPISGMYEQYF. In DNA, the CDR3 is TGTGCCAGCTCACCACCGATTAGCGGGATGTACGAGCAGTACTTC.

The chain has TRBV3-1 (or the pseudogene TRBV3-2) and TRBJ1-3; possibly TRBD1 for D (5 bases). V was trimmed by 0 bases and J by 7 bases, leaving 10 bases between them. Germline-derived CDR1 and CDR2 are LGHDT and YNNKEL (reference sequence). The CDR3 length is 14 residues. The DNA for the CDR3 is TGTGCCAGCAGCCAAGATATGGCAGGGAACACCATATATTTT. Its translation: CASSQDMAGNTIYF.

This sequence joins TRBV4-1 and TRBJ1-5, with 7 bases identical to TRBD1. Germline CDR1 MGHRA, CDR2 YSYEKL. CDR3 length equals 16 residues. The trim removed 1 base at V and 3 bases at J, leaving 6 bases unmatched. The CDR3 DNA reads as TGCGCCAGCAGCCAAGGCACAGGGGCGATCAATCAGCCCCAGCATTTT. Protein sequence: CASSQGTGAINQPQHF.

The chain uses TRBV11-3 and TRBJ2-4; 9 nucleotides align to TRBD1. Germline V gene lookup returns CDR1 SGHNT and CDR2 YENEEA. This CDR3 contains 16 residues. Germline trimming cut 5 bases from V and 5 bases from J; bases unmatched to any gene: 10. CDR3 sequence (DNA): TGTGCCAGCAGCGGACCGGGACAGGGCTGGGAAAACATTCAGTACTTC. Translation gives CASSGPGQGWENIQYF.

V and J are TRBV6-1 and TRBJ1-2, with TRBD1 identical over 7 bases. The CDR3 totals 15 residues. The V segment lost 1 base and the J segment 4 bases; nucleotides outside the gene matches: 6. Per germline, CDR1 MNHNS and CDR2 SASEGT. The CDR3 spells CASSEGRQGGYGYTF. CDR3 in DNA: TGTGCCAGCAGTGAAGGAAGACAGGGTGGCTATGGCTACACCTTC.

The rearrangement uses TRBV4-1 and TRBJ1-1; the D gene is possibly TRBD1 (6 bases). The CDR3 runs 17 residues. Germline V gene data show CDR1 as MGHRA and CDR2 as YSYEKL. V dropped 4 bases and J dropped 1 base, with 19 bases sitting between them. The CDR3 sequence: CASSRFTYRASNTEAFF. The CDR3 nucleotides read TGCGCCAGCAGCCGCTTTACCTACAGGGCGTCGAACACTGAAGCTTTCTTT.

The chain employs TRBV7-2 and TRBJ1-1; maybe TRBD1 (5 bases). The germline V and J ends were trimmed by 4 bases and 5 bases, with 17 bases remaining between them. The CDR3 covers 15 residues. The V gene's germline CDR1 is SGHTA and CDR2 FQGNSA. The CDR3 DNA sequence: TGTGCCAGCAGCTCAGGGTCCGGGTTTCGGACTGAAGCTTTCTTT. This translates into CASSSGSGFRTEAFF.

This chain uses TRBV30 with TRBJ2-3; 9 bases line up with TRBD2. This CDR3 contains 16 residues. Germline CDR1 is GTSNPN and CDR2 is SVGIG (reference sequence). The J segment lost 5 bases and the V segment lost 0 bases, leaving 9 bases of the junction unmatched. The CDR3 DNA reads as TGTGCCTGGAGTGTATTGAGTAGCGGGAGAGGAGATACGCAGTATTTT. The encoded protein is CAWSVLSSGRGDTQYF. The whole variable domain, filled in from reference TRBV30 and TRBJ2-3, reads SQTIHQWPATLVQPVGSPLSLECTVEGTSNPNLYWYRQAAGRGLQLLFYSVGIGQISSEVPQNLSASRPQDRQFILSSKKLLLSDSGFYLCAWSVLSSGRGDTQYFGPGTRLTVL.

The chain is built from TRBV19 and TRBJ1-2, with D tentatively TRBD1 (5 bases). Germline V gene lookup returns CDR1 LNHDA and CDR2 SQIVND (reference sequence). The length of the CDR3 is 14 residues. The V end lost 3 bases, the J end lost 8 bases, and 16 bases lay between the germline ends. As DNA, the CDR3 is TGTGCCAGTAGTATTCGTGGTCAGGGCTGGGGCTACACCTTC. This gives the protein CASSIRGQGWGYTF.

This chain uses TRBV6-5 with TRBJ2-4, with 10 bases lining up with TRBD1. This CDR3 has 16 residues. Germline-derived CDR1 and CDR2 are MNHEY and SVGAGI. J lost 0 bases, V lost 4 bases, and 3 bases had no gene match. CDR3 bases: TGTGCCAGCAGTTCGGGACAGGGGTTAGCCAAAAACATTCAGTACTTC. It is translated as CASSSGQGLAKNIQYF.